The rows below give T cell receptor beta chains drawn from one sample of a study of T cells in Graves' hyperthyroidism and ophthalmopathy. TCRdb fed the multiplex PCR reads into MiXCR, producing one record per CDR3 protein. The sample holds hundreds of thousands of distinct CDR3 sequences, roughly 15% seen once. The sample was blood. The receptors come from a woman aged 40 to 55 with Graves' ophthalmopathy. Each CDR3 is given with its conserved first and last residue. A D gene is named only where the DNA matches it firmly. Clone size appears in some rows only: once, few, many, or a class for an expanded clone.

d_call	cdr3_length	clone_size	v_call	j_call	cdr3_nt	cdr3_aa
NA	14	many	TRBV2	TRBJ2-7	TGTGCCAGCAGCAACAGGGGGGGGGTCTACGAGCAGTACTTC	CASSNRGGVYEQYF
NA	12	NA	TRBV7-9	TRBJ2-2	TGTGCCAGCAGCATCCTCTTCGGGGAGCTGTTTTTT	CASSILFGELFF
NA	16	NA	TRBV11-2	TRBJ2-7	TGTGCCAGCAGCTTAGTTGCGGGACAGCACGCCTACGAGCAGTACTTC	CASSLVAGQHAYEQYF
NA	13	many	TRBV28	TRBJ2-5	TGTGCCAGCAGTTTATCCGGGGAAGAGACCCAGTACTTC	CASSLSGEETQYF
NA	14	NA	TRBV20-1	TRBJ1-1	TGCAGTGCAAGCCTACGCAGCCTGAACACTGAAGCTTTCTTT	CSASLRSLNTEAFF
NA	17	NA	TRBV28	TRBJ1-5	TGTGCCGTCTCCAGGGCCCTGGGGGTCTTTAGCAATCAGCCCCAGCATTTT	CAVSRALGVFSNQPQHF
NA	13	many	TRBV12-3/TRBV12-4	TRBJ1-6	TGTGCCAGCGCCGGGAACAGTAATTCACCCCTCCACTTT	CASAGNSNSPLHF
NA	16	few	TRBV7-2	TRBJ2-3	TGTGCCAGCAGCTTAGATGTGATGGCGGGGTCGGGTACGCAGTATTTT	CASSLDVMAGSGTQYF
TRBD1	13	NA	TRBV6-1	TRBJ1-4	TGTGCCAGCAGAAGGGGGCTTTTTGAAAAACTGTTTTTT	CASRRGLFEKLFF
TRBD2	15	many	TRBV3-1	TRBJ2-2	TGTGCCAGCAGCCAATGGACTAGCAACACCGGGGAGCTGTTTTTT	CASSQWTSNTGELFF
TRBD1	14	many	TRBV24-1	TRBJ2-1	TGTGCCACCAGAGGGACAGGGGAGGTCAATGAGCAGTTCTTC	CATRGTGEVNEQFF
TRBD1	13	many	TRBV3-1	TRBJ2-2	TGTGCCAGCAGCCGGACAGGGCCCGGGGAGCTGTTTTTT	CASSRTGPGELFF
NA	14	NA	TRBV3-1	TRBJ1-1	TGTGCCAGCAGCCAAGGGGGCAGACACACTGAAGCTTTCTTT	CASSQGGRHTEAFF
TRBD1	18	few	TRBV7-8	TRBJ2-2	TGTGTCAGCAGCCAACCCACGGACAGGGAGGAGAACACCCGGGAGCTGTTTTTT	CVSSQPTDREENTRELFF
NA	16	NA	TRBV7-9	TRBJ1-4	TGTGCCAGCAGCTTAGATCTGTCAGGGGTTACCGAAAAACTGTTTTTT	CASSLDLSGVTEKLFF
NA	12	NA	TRBV30	TRBJ2-3	TGTGCCTGGAGTCCAAGGCTGGATACGCAGTATTTT	CAWSPRLDTQYF
NA	13	many	TRBV6-1	TRBJ1-1	TGTGCCAGCAACCCAGTGAGGAACACTGAAGCTTTCTTT	CASNPVRNTEAFF
NA	17	NA	TRBV20-1	TRBJ2-3	TGCAGTGCTAGAGCGCTCGGGCCCGAGTTGCCCACAGATACGCAGTATTTT	CSARALGPELPTDTQYF
TRBD1	15	once	TRBV5-5	TRBJ1-4	TGTGCCAGCAGTCCTTCCGGGACAGTGAATGAAAAACTGTTTTTT	CASSPSGTVNEKLFF
NA	15	many	TRBV3-1	TRBJ1-2	TGTGCCAGCAGCCGCGACGACACAGGGTTCTATGGCTACACCTTC	CASSRDDTGFYGYTF
NA	14	NA	TRBV2	TRBJ1-6	TGTGCCAGCTCGGGGGACGGCTATAATTCACCCCTCCACTTT	CASSGDGYNSPLHF
TRBD2	14	many	TRBV7-3	TRBJ2-7	TGTGCCAGCAGCGTCAAGAGCGGGGCGTACGAGCAGTACTTC	CASSVKSGAYEQYF
NA	15	NA	TRBV3-1	TRBJ2-7	TGTGCCAGCAGCCTGGGAGGGGGCGCGAACTACGAGCAGTACTTC	CASSLGGGANYEQYF
NA	17	few	TRBV19	TRBJ1-1	TGTGCCAGTAGTATACCCGGAGTGGGCCGGACGAACACTGAAGCTTTCTTT	CASSIPGVGRTNTEAFF
NA	15	many	TRBV12-3/TRBV12-4	TRBJ2-2	TGTGCCAGCAGTTTTGGAACACCAATGACCGGGGAGCTGTTTTTT	CASSFGTPMTGELFF
TRBD2	17	many	TRBV3-1	TRBJ2-5	TGTGCCAGCAGCCAGGGACTAGCGGGAGGAGGCCAAGAGACCCAGTACTTC	CASSQGLAGGGQETQYF
TRBD2	16	many	TRBV7-2	TRBJ2-3	TGTGCCAGCAGCTTAAAAACTAGCGATCCTACAGATACGCAGTATTTT	CASSLKTSDPTDTQYF
NA	13	few	TRBV6-2/TRBV6-3	TRBJ1-6	TGTGCCAGCAGTTACGAGGTCCGTTCACCCCTCCACTTT	CASSYEVRSPLHF
NA	14	many	TRBV6-6	TRBJ2-5	TGTGCCAGCAGTTACTTGGGGGAGGAAGGGACCCAGTACTTC	CASSYLGEEGTQYF
NA	14	many	TRBV20-1	TRBJ2-3	TGCAGTGCTCCCCGACAGGACCGCAGTAATACGCAGTATTTT	CSAPRQDRSNTQYF
NA	17	NA	TRBV7-9	TRBJ2-1	TGTGCCAGCAGCTTTCAAAGCGGAGGGCTGAATTACAATGAGCAGTTCTTC	CASSFQSGGLNYNEQFF
TRBD2	15	NA	TRBV19	TRBJ2-3	TGTGCCAGTAGTATAACGGCTAGCGGGACAGATACGCAGTATTTT	CASSITASGTDTQYF